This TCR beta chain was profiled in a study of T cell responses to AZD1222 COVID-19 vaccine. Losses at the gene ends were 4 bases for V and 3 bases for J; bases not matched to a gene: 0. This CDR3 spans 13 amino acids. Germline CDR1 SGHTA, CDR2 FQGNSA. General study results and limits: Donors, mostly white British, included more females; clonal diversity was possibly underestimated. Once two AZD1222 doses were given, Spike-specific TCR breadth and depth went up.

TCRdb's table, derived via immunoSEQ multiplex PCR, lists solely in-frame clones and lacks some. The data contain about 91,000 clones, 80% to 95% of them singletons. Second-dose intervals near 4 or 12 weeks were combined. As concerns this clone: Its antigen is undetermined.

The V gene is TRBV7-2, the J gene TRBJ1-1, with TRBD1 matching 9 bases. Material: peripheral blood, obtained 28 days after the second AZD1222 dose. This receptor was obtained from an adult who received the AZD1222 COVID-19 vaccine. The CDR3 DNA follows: TGTGCCAGCAGCTGGACAGGGGACACTGAAGCTTTCTTT. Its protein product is CASSWTGDTEAFF.